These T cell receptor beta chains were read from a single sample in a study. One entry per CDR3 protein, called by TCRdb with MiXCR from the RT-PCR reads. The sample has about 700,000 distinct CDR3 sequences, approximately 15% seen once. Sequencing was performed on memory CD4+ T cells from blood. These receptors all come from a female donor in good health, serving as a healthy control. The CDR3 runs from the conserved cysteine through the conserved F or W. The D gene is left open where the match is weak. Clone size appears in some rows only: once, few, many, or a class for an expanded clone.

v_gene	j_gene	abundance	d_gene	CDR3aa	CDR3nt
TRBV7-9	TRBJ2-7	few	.	CASSPGLNQYEQYF	TGTGCCAGCAGCCCGGGACTTAACCAATACGAGCAGTACTTC
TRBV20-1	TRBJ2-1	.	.	CSARAGGAKDEQFF	TGCAGTGCTAGAGCAGGGGGGGCTAAGGATGAGCAGTTCTTC
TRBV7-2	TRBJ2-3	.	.	CASSLGARRSTDTQYF	TGTGCCAGCAGCTTAGGGGCCCGCAGAAGCACAGATACGCAGTATTTT
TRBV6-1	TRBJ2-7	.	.	CASTEGARREQYF	TGTGCCAGCACCGAGGGAGCCAGACGCGAGCAGTACTTC
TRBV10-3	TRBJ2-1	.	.	CAISAGPPNTGATMKQFF	TGTGCCATCAGTGCAGGTCCTCCGAACACCGGGGCTACAATGAAGCAGTTCTTC
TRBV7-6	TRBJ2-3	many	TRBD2	CASSPGTSGSTDTQYF	TGTGCCAGCAGCCCCGGGACTAGCGGTAGCACAGATACGCAGTATTTT
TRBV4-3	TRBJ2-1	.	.	CASSQDARNNEQFF	TGCGCCAGCAGCCAAGACGCCAGGAACAATGAGCAGTTCTTC
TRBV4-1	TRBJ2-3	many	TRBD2	CASSPRTSGIKTDTQYF	TGCGCCAGCAGCCCTCGGACTAGCGGGATTAAGACAGATACGCAGTATTTT
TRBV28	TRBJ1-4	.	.	CASSTSGATNEKLFF	TGTGCCAGCAGTACCTCTGGGGCAACTAATGAAAAACTGTTTTTT
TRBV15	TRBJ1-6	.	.	CATSRDPGAVNSPLHF	TGTGCCACCAGCAGAGATCCCGGGGCCGTTAATTCACCCCTCCACTTT
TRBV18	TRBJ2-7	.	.	CASSLQGDEQYF	TGTGCCAGCTCATTACAGGGTGACGAGCAGTACTTC
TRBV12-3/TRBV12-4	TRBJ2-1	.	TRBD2	CASSWGLAGDNEQFF	TGTGCCAGCAGTTGGGGACTAGCGGGGGACAATGAGCAGTTCTTC
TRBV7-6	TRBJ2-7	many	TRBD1	CASSPQGISYEQYF	TGTGCCAGCAGCCCACAGGGGATCTCCTACGAGCAGTACTTC
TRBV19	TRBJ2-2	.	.	CASRGSGELFF	TGTGCCAGTCGGGGATCCGGGGAGCTGTTTTTT
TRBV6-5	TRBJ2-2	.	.	CASSAPNTGELFF	TGTGCCAGCAGTGCTCCCAACACCGGGGAGCTGTTTTTT
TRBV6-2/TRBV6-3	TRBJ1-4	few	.	CASSYSFSGQGGGRTTNEKLFF	TGTGCCAGCAGTTACTCGTTTAGCGGCCAGGGAGGTGGTCGGACAACTAATGAAAAACTGTTTTTT
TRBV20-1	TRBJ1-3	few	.	CSARATAFSGNTIYF	TGCAGTGCTAGAGCGACAGCCTTCTCTGGAAACACCATATATTTT
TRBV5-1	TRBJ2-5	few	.	CASSSGTTQETQYF	TGCGCCAGCAGCTCCGGGACAACCCAAGAGACCCAGTACTTC
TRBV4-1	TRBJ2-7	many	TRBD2	CASSQASAGDYEQYF	TGCGCCAGCAGCCAAGCCTCGGCGGGGGACTACGAGCAGTACTTC
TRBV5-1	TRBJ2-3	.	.	CASSLELDTQYF	TGCGCCAGCAGCTTGGAGCTAGATACGCAGTATTTT
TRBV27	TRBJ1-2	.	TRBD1	CASSPSRGQGYTF	TGTGCCAGCAGTCCGAGCAGGGGGCAAGGCTACACCTTC
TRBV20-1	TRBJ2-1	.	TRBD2	CSARAGTSGRARTYNEQFF	TGCAGTGCTAGAGCCGGGACTAGCGGGAGGGCGCGTACCTACAATGAGCAGTTCTTC
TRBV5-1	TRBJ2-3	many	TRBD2	CASSLRYAGVTDTQYF	TGCGCCAGCAGCTTGCGGTACGCGGGAGTCACAGATACGCAGTATTTT
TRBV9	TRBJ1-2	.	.	CASSVEERGRYGYTF	TGTGCCAGCAGCGTAGAAGAAAGGGGTAGATATGGCTACACCTTC
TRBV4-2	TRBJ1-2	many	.	CASSQDTYPGYGYTF	TGTGCCAGCAGCCAAGACACTTATCCGGGCTATGGCTACACCTTC
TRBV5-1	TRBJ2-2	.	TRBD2	CASSLVERDAGELFF	TGCGCCAGCAGCTTGGTCGAGCGGGACGCCGGGGAGCTGTTTTTT
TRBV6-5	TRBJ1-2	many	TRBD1	CASSNQQGFYGYTF	TGTGCCAGCAGTAACCAACAGGGGTTCTATGGCTACACCTTC
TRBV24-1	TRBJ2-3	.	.	CATSDLQYGGQRDTQYF	TGTGCCACCAGTGATTTGCAGTACGGGGGGCAGAGAGATACGCAGTATTTT
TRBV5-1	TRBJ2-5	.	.	CASSLVGRANQETQYF	TGCGCCAGCAGCTTGGTGGGACGGGCTAACCAAGAGACCCAGTACTTC
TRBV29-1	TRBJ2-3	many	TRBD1	CSFRQGADTQYF	TGCAGCTTCAGACAGGGGGCAGATACGCAGTATTTT
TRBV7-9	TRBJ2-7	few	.	CASRVDSSYEQYF	TGTGCCAGCAGGGTAGACAGCTCCTACGAGCAGTACTTC
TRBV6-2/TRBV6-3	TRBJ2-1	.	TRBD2	CASRRPGGFDEQFF	TGTGCCAGCAGACGACCGGGAGGGTTTGATGAGCAGTTCTTC
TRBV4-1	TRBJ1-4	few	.	CASSQDQIRQVQF	TGCGCCAGCAGCCAAGATCAAATTAGACAGGTCCAGTTT
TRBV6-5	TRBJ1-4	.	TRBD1	CASSARLQGATNEKLFF	TGTGCCAGCAGTGCTAGGTTGCAGGGGGCAACTAATGAAAAACTGTTTTTT
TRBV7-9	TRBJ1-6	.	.	CASSGGLLGDSPLHF	TGTGCCAGCAGCGGAGGACTCTTAGGGGATTCACCCCTCCACTTT
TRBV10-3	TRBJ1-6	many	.	CAISERVRGDSPLHF	TGTGCCATCAGTGAACGAGTCAGGGGTGATTCACCCCTCCACTTT
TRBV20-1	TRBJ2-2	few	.	CSARDGGRGGTGELFF	TGCAGTGCTAGAGATGGGGGCAGGGGCGGCACCGGGGAGCTGTTTTTT
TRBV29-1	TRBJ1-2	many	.	CSATQGDYGYTF	TGCAGCGCCACACAGGGTGACTATGGCTACACCTTC
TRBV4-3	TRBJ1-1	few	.	CASSLEQDLNTEAFF	TGCGCCAGCAGTCTCGAACAGGACCTGAACACTGAAGCTTTCTTT
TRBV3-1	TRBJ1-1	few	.	CASSQDPPPMLGENTEAFF	TGTGCCAGCAGCCAAGACCCTCCCCCTATGCTCGGGGAGAACACTGAAGCTTTCTTT
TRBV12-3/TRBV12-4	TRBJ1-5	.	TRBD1	CASSFTHDRGNQPQHF	TGTGCCAGCAGTTTTACCCATGACAGGGGAAATCAGCCCCAGCATTTT
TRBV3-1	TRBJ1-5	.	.	CASSQNRVSQPQHF	TGTGCCAGCAGCCAAAACAGGGTAAGTCAGCCCCAGCATTTT
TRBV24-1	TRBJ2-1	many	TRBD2	CATSDPLLAGGRNEQFF	TGTGCCACCAGTGATCCACTACTAGCGGGAGGTAGGAATGAGCAGTTCTTC
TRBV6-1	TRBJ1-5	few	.	CASSPFTGLGQPQHF	TGTGCCAGCAGCCCCTTCACAGGGTTGGGTCAGCCCCAGCATTTT
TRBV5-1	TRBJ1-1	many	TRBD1	CASSAYTGGEAEAFF	TGCGCCAGCAGCGCTTACACAGGGGGCGAGGCTGAAGCTTTCTTT
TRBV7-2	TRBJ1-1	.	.	CASSPTSGSLTEAFF	TGTGCCAGCAGCCCAACAAGTGGCAGCCTCACTGAAGCTTTCTTT
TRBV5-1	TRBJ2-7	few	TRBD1	CASSSCHTGGLCEQYF	TGCGCCAGCAGCTCATGTCACACAGGGGGTTTATGCGAGCAGTACTTC
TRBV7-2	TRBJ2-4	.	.	CASSSPQGGNIQYF	TGTGCCAGCAGCTCCCCTCAGGGGGGAAACATTCAGTACTTC
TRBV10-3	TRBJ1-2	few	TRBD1	CAISAGTALYGYTF	TGTGCCATCAGTGCCGGGACAGCGCTCTATGGCTACACCTTC
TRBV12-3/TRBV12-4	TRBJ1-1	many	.	CASSVTTEAFF	TGTGCCAGCAGTGTTACCACTGAAGCTTTCTTT
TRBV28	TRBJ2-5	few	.	CASSLLGLHKTQYF	TGTGCCAGCAGTTTACTCGGACTCCACAAAACCCAGTACTTC
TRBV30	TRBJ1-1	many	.	CAWSVRGGTEAFF	TGTGCCTGGAGTGTCCGGGGAGGCACTGAAGCTTTCTTT
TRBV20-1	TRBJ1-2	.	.	CSASSRSYGYTF	TGCAGTGCTAGCTCTCGCAGCTATGGCTACACCTTC
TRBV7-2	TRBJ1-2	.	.	CAAREDSLYGYTF	TGTGCCGCCAGGGAGGATTCACTCTATGGCTACACCTTC
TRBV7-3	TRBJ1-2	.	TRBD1	CASSSGTGGADGYTF	TGTGCCAGCAGCTCCGGGACAGGGGGCGCGGATGGCTACACCTTC